This TCR beta chain came from a study of sequential checkpoint blockade in melanoma. The repertoire was sequenced with immunoSEQ multiplex PCR; TCRdb's copy has only in-frame clones and lacks some. The data show approximately 10,000 clones, 78% seen once. Treatment meaning: randomized to nivolumab then ipilimumab (arm A) or the reverse (arm B). The germline V gene encodes CDR1 LNHDA and CDR2 SQIVND (reference sequence). The CDR3 contains 13 residues. V lost 2 bases and J lost 4, with 8 bases in between. The specimen was CD8+ T cells sorted from blood (inferred from file names), collected from a patient given nivolumab and ipilimumab in sequence. This chain uses TRBV19 with TRBJ1-1; no clear D gene. This clonotype was obtained from a human donor with melanoma. CDR3 loop: CASSILQFTEAFF. The CDR3, as DNA: TGTGCCAGTAGTATATTACAATTCACTGAAGCTTTCTTT.